A selection of T cell receptor beta chains follows, all from one sample in a study of preoperative IRX-2 immunotherapy in early breast cancer. Measured with immunoSEQ multiplex PCR; TCRdb has only the in-frame clones, and not every one. The sample consists of tens of thousands of clones, nearly 95% of them appearing once. This material was collected from a patient treated with IRX-2 immunotherapy. The receptors shown here come from a human donor with breast cancer. Each CDR3 is given with its conserved first and last residue. A D gene is named only where the DNA matches it firmly.

d_call: NA; v_call: TRBV7-9; cdr3_aa: CASSRGWKDRGTEQFF
d_call: NA; v_call: TRBV4-2; cdr3_aa: CASSPTAETEAFF
d_call: TRBD2; v_call: TRBV13; cdr3_aa: CASSPLAGEGPLDEQFF
d_call: NA; v_call: TRBV28; cdr3_aa: CASSLPSPGELFF
d_call: TRBD2; v_call: TRBV7-2; cdr3_aa: CASSLVPLAGGTQYF
d_call: NA; v_call: TRBV7-9; cdr3_aa: CASSLGQPQGGYTF
d_call: TRBD1; v_call: TRBV10-3; cdr3_aa: CAIGGRGADQPQHF
d_call: NA; v_call: TRBV18; cdr3_aa: CASSLFYESSYEQYF
d_call: NA; v_call: TRBV5-4; cdr3_aa: CASSFGGTLDSNQPQHF
d_call: NA; v_call: TRBV12-2; cdr3_aa: CASRCGDGNEQYF
d_call: TRBD1; v_call: TRBV6-1; cdr3_aa: CASSRPGQGIYEQFF
d_call: NA; v_call: TRBV5-8; cdr3_aa: CASSLVEQFF
d_call: NA; v_call: TRBV10-3; cdr3_aa: CAISEVTTEAFF
d_call: NA; v_call: TRBV7-6; cdr3_aa: CASSSFLTGEENIQYF
d_call: NA; v_call: TRBV5-5; cdr3_aa: CASSLGVETYEQYF
d_call: NA; v_call: TRBV7-7; cdr3_aa: CASSSVPRGNQPQHF
d_call: NA; v_call: TRBV25-1; cdr3_aa: CASSVRGTDTQYF
d_call: TRBD2; v_call: TRBV6-5; cdr3_aa: CASGGLAEETQYF
d_call: NA; v_call: TRBV4-1; cdr3_aa: CASSHRTAADTQYF
d_call: TRBD2; v_call: TRBV7-9; cdr3_aa: CASSPLAGASYNEQFF
d_call: NA; v_call: TRBV5-4; cdr3_aa: CASIRDHPYNEQFF
d_call: NA; v_call: TRBV19; cdr3_aa: CASSRDLSGELFF
d_call: TRBD1; v_call: TRBV19; cdr3_aa: CASSIKGQPSYEQYF
d_call: TRBD1; v_call: TRBV6-1; cdr3_aa: CASSEAHTGDNTIYF
d_call: NA; v_call: TRBV29-1; cdr3_aa: CSVGYSSYEQYF
d_call: TRBD1; v_call: TRBV7-9; cdr3_aa: CASSFGTGGTHGYTF
d_call: NA; v_call: TRBV7-3; cdr3_aa: CASSLLPSTDTQYF
d_call: TRBD1; v_call: TRBV9; cdr3_aa: CASSSPKGDRGFNEQFF
d_call: NA; v_call: TRBV4-2; cdr3_aa: CASSRQGPSGNTIYF
d_call: NA; v_call: TRBV11-3; cdr3_aa: CASSLGDTEAFF
d_call: NA; v_call: TRBV7-9; cdr3_aa: CASSFLQDTGELFF
d_call: NA; v_call: TRBV6-5; cdr3_aa: CASSYFAGAAYEQYF
d_call: NA; v_call: TRBV11-2; cdr3_aa: CASSIGNRFNEKLFF
d_call: TRBD1; v_call: TRBV6-4; cdr3_aa: CASSGGQGVYNEQFF
d_call: NA; v_call: TRBV11-2; cdr3_aa: CASSFGGFLNPELFF
d_call: NA; v_call: TRBV9; cdr3_aa: CASSVVEGVSGYTF
d_call: NA; v_call: TRBV2; cdr3_aa: CASSVGHPTPNSYNEQFF
d_call: TRBD1; v_call: TRBV5-1; cdr3_aa: CASSPGPPGQGYSPLHF
d_call: TRBD2; v_call: TRBV25-1; cdr3_aa: CASSRGGSKETQYF
d_call: NA; v_call: TRBV4-1; cdr3_aa: CASSHRFGLSFNRDEKLFF
d_call: TRBD2; v_call: TRBV5-1; cdr3_aa: CASATLASGIYNEQFF
d_call: NA; v_call: TRBV12-5; cdr3_aa: CASGLWGGAKETQYF
d_call: NA; v_call: TRBV29-1; cdr3_aa: CSVGGGEGGSSYNEQFF
d_call: NA; v_call: TRBV28; cdr3_aa: CASSRGVEAFF
d_call: NA; v_call: TRBV6-5; cdr3_aa: CASRGTSYNEQFF
d_call: NA; v_call: TRBV12-5; cdr3_aa: CASGATPGSYEQYF
d_call: TRBD1; v_call: TRBV6-5; cdr3_aa: CASSYQGQGLEKLFF
d_call: NA; v_call: TRBV5-1; cdr3_aa: CASNKRGGRSYNEQFF
d_call: NA; v_call: TRBV7-9; cdr3_aa: CASSSQNSPLHF
d_call: NA; v_call: TRBV14; cdr3_aa: CASSPWRTAYTGELFF
d_call: NA; v_call: TRBV6-5; cdr3_aa: CASSYSDLQPQHF
d_call: NA; v_call: TRBV18; cdr3_aa: CASSNGLNTEAFF
d_call: NA; v_call: TRBV7-9; cdr3_aa: CASSFSNQPQHF
d_call: TRBD2; v_call: TRBV28; cdr3_aa: CASTGGLASNIQYF